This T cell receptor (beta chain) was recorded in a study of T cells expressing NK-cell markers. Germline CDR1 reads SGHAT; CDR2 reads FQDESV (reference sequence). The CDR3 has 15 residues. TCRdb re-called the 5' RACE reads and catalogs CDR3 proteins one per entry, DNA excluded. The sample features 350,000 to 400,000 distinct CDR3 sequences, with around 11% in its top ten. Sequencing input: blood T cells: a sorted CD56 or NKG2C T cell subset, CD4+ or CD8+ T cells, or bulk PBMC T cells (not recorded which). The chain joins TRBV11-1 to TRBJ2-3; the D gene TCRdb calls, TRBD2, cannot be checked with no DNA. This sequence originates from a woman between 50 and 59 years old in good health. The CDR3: CASSFSSGSMNTQYF.